This TCR beta chain comes out of a study of neurological immune-mediated disorders. Findings of the study overall: None of the CDR3 amino acid sequences found in expanded clones was shared across subjects. This suggests that the TCR-beta repertoires were private in all groups.

This clonotype was recorded at least ten times. The antigen remains undetermined. Each TCR transcript was tagged with a 10-nucleotide random UMI during 5'RACE. TCRdb independently ran MiXCR on the 5' RACE reads; one entry per CDR3 protein. The top ten hold around 3% of the sample, which has 55,000 to 75,000 distinct CDR3 sequences, under 3% seen once. The sample was PBMCs. This sequence was found in a man aged 50-60 years with multiple sclerosis.

The CDR3 sequence is CASSIGTSGRPGELFF. Written as DNA, the CDR3 is TGTGCCAGCAGTATCGGGACTAGCGGTCGGCCCGGGGAGCTGTTTTTT. The J gene is TRBJ2-2, the V gene TRBV12-3 or TRBV12-4, with 11 positions matching TRBD2. The CDR3 length is 16 residues. After removal of 5 bases from V and 6 bases from J, the junction contained 8 bases not matched to a gene.